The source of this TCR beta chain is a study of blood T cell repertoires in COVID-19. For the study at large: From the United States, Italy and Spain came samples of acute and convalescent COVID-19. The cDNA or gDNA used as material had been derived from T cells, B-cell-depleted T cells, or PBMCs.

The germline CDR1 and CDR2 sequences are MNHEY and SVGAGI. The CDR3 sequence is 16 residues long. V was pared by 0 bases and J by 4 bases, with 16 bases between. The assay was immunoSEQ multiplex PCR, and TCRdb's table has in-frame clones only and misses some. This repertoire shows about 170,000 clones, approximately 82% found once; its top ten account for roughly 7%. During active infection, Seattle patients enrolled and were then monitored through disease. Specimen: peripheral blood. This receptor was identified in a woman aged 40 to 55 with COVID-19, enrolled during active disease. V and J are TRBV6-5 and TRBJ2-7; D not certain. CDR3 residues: CASSYSFSSRKYEQYF. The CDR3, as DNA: TGTGCCAGCAGTTACTCTTTCTCTAGTAGGAAGTACGAGCAGTACTTC.